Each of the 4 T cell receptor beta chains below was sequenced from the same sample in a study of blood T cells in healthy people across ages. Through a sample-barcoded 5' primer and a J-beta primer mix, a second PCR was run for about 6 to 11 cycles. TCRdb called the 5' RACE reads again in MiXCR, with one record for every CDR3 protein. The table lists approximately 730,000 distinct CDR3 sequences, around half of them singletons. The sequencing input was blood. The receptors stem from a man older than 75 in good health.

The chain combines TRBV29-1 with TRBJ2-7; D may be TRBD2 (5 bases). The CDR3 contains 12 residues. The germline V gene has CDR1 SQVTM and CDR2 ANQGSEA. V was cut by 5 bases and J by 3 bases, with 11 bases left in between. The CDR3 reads CSVLGDLYEQYF. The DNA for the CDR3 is TGCAGCGTTCTCGGGGATCTCTACGAGCAGTACTTC.

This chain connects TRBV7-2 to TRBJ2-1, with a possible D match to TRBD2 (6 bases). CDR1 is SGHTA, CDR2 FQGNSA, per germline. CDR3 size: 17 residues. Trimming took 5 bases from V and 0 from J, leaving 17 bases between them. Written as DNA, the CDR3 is TGTGCCAGCAGCCCCGGGAGTTCGCAGCGCTCCTACAATGAGCAGTTCTTC. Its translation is CASSPGSSQRSYNEQFF.

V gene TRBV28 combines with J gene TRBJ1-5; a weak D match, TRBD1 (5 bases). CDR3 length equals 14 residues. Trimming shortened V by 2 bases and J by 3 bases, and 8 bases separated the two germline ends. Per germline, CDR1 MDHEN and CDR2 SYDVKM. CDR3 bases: TGTGCCAGCAGTTTACACAGGTACAATCAGCCCCAGCATTTT. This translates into CASSLHRYNQPQHF.

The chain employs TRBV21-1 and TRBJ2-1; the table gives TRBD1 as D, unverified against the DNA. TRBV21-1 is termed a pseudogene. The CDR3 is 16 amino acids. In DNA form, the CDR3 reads TGTGCCAGTCCGGGACGGGCTAGGCGCGAGAACAATGAGCAGTTCTTC. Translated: CASPGRARRENNEQFF.